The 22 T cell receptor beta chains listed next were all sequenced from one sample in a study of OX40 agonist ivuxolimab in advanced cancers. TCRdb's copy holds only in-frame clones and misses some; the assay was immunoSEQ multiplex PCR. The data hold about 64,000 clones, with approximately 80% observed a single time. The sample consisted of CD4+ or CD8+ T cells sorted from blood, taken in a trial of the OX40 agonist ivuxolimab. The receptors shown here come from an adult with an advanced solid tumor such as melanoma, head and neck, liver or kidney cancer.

The CDR3 DNA sequence: TGCAGCGTTGCGGGCCATGAGCAGTTCTTC. Amino acids: CSVAGHEQFF. This sequence joins TRBV29-1 and TRBJ2-1; D uncertain. Per the germline V gene, CDR1 is SQVTM and CDR2 is ANQGSEA. The CDR3 runs to 10 residues. Trimming took off 4 bases at V and 8 bases at J, with 6 bases between the two ends.

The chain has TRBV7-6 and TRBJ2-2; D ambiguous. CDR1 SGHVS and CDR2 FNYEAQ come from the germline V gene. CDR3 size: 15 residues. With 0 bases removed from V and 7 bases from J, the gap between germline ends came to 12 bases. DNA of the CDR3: TGTGCCAGCAGCTTAGCCACCCCAGGAAGCGGGGAGCTGTTTTTT. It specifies CASSLATPGSGELFF.

This chain's CDR3 is CSVGGIVLGDTQYF. The CDR3 DNA follows: TGCAGCGTTGGAGGGATAGTCCTTGGGGATACGCAGTATTTT. The rearrangement joins TRBV29-1 to TRBJ2-3; D perhaps matches TRBD2 (5 bases). Trimming pared 4 bases from V and 6 bases from J, leaving 17 bases between. CDR1 SQVTM and CDR2 ANQGSEA come from the germline V gene. This CDR3 comprises 14 residues.

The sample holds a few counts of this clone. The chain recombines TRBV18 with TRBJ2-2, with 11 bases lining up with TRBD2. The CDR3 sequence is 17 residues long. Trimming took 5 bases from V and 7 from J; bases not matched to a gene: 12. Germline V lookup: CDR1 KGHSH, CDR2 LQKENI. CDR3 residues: CASSSRTSGHGGGELFF. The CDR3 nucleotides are TGTGCCAGCTCATCCCGGACTAGCGGGCACGGAGGCGGGGAGCTGTTTTTT. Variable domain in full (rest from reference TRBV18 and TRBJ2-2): NAGVMQNPRHLVRRRGQEARLRCSPMKGHSHVYWYRQLPEEGLKFMVYLQKENIIDESGMPKERFSAEFPKEGPSILRIQQVVRGDSAAYFCASSSRTSGHGGGELFFGEGSRLTVL.

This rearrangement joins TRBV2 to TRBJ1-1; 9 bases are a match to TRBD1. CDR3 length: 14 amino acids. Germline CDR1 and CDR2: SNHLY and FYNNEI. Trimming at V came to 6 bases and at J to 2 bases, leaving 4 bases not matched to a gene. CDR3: CASSLDRGNTEAFF. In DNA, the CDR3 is TGTGCCAGCAGCTTGGACAGGGGTAACACTGAAGCTTTCTTT.

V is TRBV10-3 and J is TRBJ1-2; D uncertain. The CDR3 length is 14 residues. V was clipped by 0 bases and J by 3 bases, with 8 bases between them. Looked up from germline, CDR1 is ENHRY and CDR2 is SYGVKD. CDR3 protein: CAISESILDYGYTF. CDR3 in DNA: TGTGCCATCAGTGAGTCGATACTGGACTATGGCTACACCTTC.

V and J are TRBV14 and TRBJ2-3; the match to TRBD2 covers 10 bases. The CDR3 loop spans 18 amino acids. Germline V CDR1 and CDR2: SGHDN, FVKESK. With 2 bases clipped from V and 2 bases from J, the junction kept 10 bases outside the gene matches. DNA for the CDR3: TGTGCCAGCAGCCAAAGGCACACAGGGACTAGCGTCACAGATACGCAGTATTTT. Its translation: CASSQRHTGTSVTDTQYF.

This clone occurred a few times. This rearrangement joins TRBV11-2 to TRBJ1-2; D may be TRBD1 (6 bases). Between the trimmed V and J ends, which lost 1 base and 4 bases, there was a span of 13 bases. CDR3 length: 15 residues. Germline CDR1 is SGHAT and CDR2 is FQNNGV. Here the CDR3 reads CASSLAGDPTYGYTF. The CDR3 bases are TGTGCCAGCAGCTTAGCAGGGGACCCGACCTATGGCTACACCTTC.

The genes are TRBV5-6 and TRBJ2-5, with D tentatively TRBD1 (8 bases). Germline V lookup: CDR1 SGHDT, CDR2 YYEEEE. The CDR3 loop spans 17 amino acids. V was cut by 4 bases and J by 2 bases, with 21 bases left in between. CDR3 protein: CASSLTGGGLIQETQYF. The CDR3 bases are TGTGCCAGCAGCCTCACAGGGGGGGGACTGATTCAAGAGACCCAGTACTTC.

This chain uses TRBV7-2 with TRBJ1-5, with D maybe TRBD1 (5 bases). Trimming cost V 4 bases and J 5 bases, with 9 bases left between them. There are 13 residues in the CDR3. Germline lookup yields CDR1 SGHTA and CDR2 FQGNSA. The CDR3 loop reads CASSSDNYQPQHF. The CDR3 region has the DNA TGTGCCAGCAGCTCGGACAACTATCAGCCCCAGCATTTT.

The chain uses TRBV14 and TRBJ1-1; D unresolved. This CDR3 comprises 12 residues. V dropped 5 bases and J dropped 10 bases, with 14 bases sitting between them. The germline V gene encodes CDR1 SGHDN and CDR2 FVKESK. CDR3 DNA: TGTGCCAGCAGCGGATTCCATGGGCCAGCTTTCTTT. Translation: CASSGFHGPAFF.

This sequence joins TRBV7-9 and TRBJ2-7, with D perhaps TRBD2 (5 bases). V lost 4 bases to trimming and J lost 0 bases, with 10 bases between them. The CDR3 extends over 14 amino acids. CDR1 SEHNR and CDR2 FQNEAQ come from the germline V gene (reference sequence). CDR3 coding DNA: TGTGCCAGCAGCTCTCATACTAGCTCCTACGAGCAGTACTTC. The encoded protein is CASSSHTSSYEQYF.

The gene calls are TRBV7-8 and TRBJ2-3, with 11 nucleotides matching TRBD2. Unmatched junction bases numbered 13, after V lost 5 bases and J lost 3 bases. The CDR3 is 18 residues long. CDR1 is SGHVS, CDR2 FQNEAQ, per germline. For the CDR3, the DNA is TGTGCCAGCAGCCCCCGACTAGCGGGGTTTCGAGGGACAGATACGCAGTATTTT. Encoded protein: CASSPRLAGFRGTDTQYF. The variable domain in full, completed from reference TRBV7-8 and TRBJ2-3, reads GAGVSQSPRYKVAKRGQDVALRCDPISGHVSLFWYQQALGQGPEFLTYFQNEAQLDKSGLPSDRFFAERPEGSVSTLKIQRTQQEDSAVYLCASSPRLAGFRGTDTQYFGPGTRLTVL.

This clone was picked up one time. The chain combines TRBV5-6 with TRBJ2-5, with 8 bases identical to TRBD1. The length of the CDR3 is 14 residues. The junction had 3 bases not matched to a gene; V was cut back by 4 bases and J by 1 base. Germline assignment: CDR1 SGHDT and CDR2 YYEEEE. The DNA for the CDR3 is TGTGCCAGCAGCCCAGGACAGGGCCAAGAGACCCAGTACTTC. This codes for CASSPGQGQETQYF.

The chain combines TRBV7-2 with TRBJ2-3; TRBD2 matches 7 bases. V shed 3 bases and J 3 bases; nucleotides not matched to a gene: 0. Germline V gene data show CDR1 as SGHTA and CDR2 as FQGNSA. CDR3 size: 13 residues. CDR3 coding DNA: TGTGCCAGCAGCTTCGGGGGGACAGATACGCAGTATTTT. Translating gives CASSFGGTDTQYF.

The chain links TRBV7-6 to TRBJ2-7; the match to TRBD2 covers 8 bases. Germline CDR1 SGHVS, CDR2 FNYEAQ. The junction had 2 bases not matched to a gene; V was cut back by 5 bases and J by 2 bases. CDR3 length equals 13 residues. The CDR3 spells CASSAGLAYEQYF. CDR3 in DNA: TGTGCCAGCAGCGCGGGACTAGCCTACGAGCAGTACTTC.

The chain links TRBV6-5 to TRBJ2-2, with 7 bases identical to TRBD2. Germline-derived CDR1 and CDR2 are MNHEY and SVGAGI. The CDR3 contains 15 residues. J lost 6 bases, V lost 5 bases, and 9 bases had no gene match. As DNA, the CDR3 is TGTGCCAGCAGTCCTGGGGGGAGGGGTGCCGGGGAGCTGTTTTTT. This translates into CASSPGGRGAGELFF.

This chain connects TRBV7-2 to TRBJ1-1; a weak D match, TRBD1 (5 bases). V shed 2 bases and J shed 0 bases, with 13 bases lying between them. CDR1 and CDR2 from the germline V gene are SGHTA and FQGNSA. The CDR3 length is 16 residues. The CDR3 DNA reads TGTGCCAGCAGCTTATCTGGGGGAGGAATGAACACTGAAGCTTTCTTT. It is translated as CASSLSGGGMNTEAFF. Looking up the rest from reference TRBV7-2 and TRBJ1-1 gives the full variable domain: GAGVSQSPSNKVTEKGKDVELRCDPISGHTALYWYRQSLGQGLEFLIYFQGNSAPDKSGLPSDRFSAERTGGSVSTLTIQRTQQEDSAVYLCASSLSGGGMNTEAFFGQGTRLTVV.

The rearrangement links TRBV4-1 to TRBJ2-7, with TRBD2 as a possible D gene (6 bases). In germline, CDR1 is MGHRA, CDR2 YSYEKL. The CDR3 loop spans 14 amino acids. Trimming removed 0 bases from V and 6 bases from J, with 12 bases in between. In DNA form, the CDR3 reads TGCGCCAGCAGCCAAGATGGGTCGGGGGTCGAGCAGTACTTC. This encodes CASSQDGSGVEQYF.

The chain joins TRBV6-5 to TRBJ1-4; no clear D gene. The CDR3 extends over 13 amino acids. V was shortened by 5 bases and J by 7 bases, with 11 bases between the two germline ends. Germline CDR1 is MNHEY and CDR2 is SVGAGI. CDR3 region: CASSRDNFEKLFF. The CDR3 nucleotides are TGTGCCAGCAGTAGGGATAATTTTGAAAAACTGTTTTTT.

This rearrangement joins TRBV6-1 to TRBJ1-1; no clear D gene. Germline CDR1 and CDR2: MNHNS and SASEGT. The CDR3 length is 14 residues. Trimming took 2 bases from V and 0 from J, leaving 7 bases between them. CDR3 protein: CASSENTVNTEAFF. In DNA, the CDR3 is TGTGCCAGCAGTGAAAATACGGTGAACACTGAAGCTTTCTTT.

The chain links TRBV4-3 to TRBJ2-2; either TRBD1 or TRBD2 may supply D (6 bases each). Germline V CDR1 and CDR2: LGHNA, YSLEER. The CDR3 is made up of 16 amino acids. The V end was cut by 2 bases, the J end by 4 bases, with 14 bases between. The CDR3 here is CASSQSDRRGTGELFF. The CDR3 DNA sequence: TGCGCCAGCAGCCAAAGTGACAGGAGGGGCACCGGGGAGCTGTTTTTT.